This TCR beta chain appears in the sequencing data of a study of lymphopenia after photon versus proton radiotherapy. Regarding the study as a whole: Better survival with proton therapy was suggested as possible, not demonstrated. Post-nadir diversity loss with photons came from oligoclonal expansion, particularly CD8+ Temra cells. Under photons, naive T cells and diversity fell while effector/memory populations rose. Larger post-nadir TCR diversity loss correlated inversely with survival in deceased patients.

The CDR3 loop spans 14 amino acids. Germline V gene data show CDR1 as GTSNPN and CDR2 as SVGIG (reference sequence). The germline V and J ends were trimmed by 2 bases and 0 bases, with 8 bases remaining between them. Profiling relied on immunoSEQ multiplex PCR, and the TCRdb table lists in-frame clones only, not all of them. The sample contains over 50,000 clones, approximately 86% of which appear only once. As regards this clone: Its antigen remains unknown.

This sequence originates from a man aged 35 to 55 with gastric cancer. The chain couples TRBV30 to TRBJ1-3; no firm D call. The sample here was peripheral blood, taken from a patient treated with photon-based radiotherapy. CDR3 nucleotides: TGTGCCTGGAGTCGAGGCGGCTCTGGAAACACCATATATTTT. It yields the protein CAWSRGGSGNTIYF.